The 7 T cell receptor beta chains below come from one sample, sequenced in a study of cytomegalovirus exposure and HLA in healthy donors. The PCR contained 60 Vbeta and 13 Jbeta primers. The assay was immunoSEQ multiplex PCR, and TCRdb's table has in-frame clones only and misses some. The table shows 150,000 to 200,000 clones, with over 65% occurring only once. Sequenced: PBMCs. These receptors originate from a man aged 18 to 29 in good health and CMV-seropositive.

This rearrangement joins TRBV30 to TRBJ1-1; tentative D call: TRBD1 (5 bases). The CDR3 length is 15 residues. Germline V gene sequence: CDR1 GTSNPN, CDR2 SVGIG (reference sequence). V lost 0 bases and J 3 bases, leaving 14 bases between the germline ends. CDR3 residues: CAWSVWRGLDTEAFF. CDR3 in DNA: TGTGCCTGGAGTGTCTGGAGGGGTTTGGACACTGAAGCTTTCTTT.

The gene calls are TRBV7-9 and TRBJ1-5, with D tentatively TRBD1 (5 bases). V was cut by 5 bases and J by 4 bases, with 9 bases left in between. There are 13 residues in the CDR3. Germline assignment: CDR1 SEHNR and CDR2 FQNEAQ (reference sequence). The CDR3 region is CASSVTGNQPQHF. The CDR3 DNA follows: TGTGCCAGCAGCGTAACAGGTAATCAGCCCCAGCATTTT.

This clone was recorded a few times. The genes are TRBV4-2 and TRBJ1-5, with 10 nucleotides matching TRBD1. V trimming: 0 bases; J trimming: 2 bases; junction bases outside the gene matches: 4. Germline values: CDR1 LGHNA, CDR2 YNFKEQ. The length of the CDR3 is 17 residues. The CDR3 sequence is CASSQDADRGGNQPQHF. In DNA, the CDR3 is TGTGCCAGCAGCCAAGATGCGGACAGGGGGGGCAATCAGCCCCAGCATTTT.

CDR3: CASSPRRGGATEAFF. CDR3 DNA sequence: TGTGCCAGCAGCCCCAGGAGGGGAGGCGCCACTGAAGCTTTCTTT. This chain connects TRBV28 to TRBJ1-1; D may be TRBD1 (5 bases). The V and J ends lost 6 bases and 4 bases respectively, with 18 bases between them. Germline CDR1 MDHEN, CDR2 SYDVKM. The CDR3 length is 15 residues.

V gene TRBV18 combines with J gene TRBJ1-4; no reliable D call. This CDR3 region has 13 residues. V was trimmed by 2 bases and J by 10 bases, leaving 11 bases between them. Germline V gene sequence: CDR1 KGHSH, CDR2 LQKENI. This CDR3 is CASSPVPEGKLFF. In nucleotides, the CDR3 is TGTGCCAGCTCACCAGTACCAGAGGGAAAACTGTTTTTT. Based on the CDR3 plus reference TRBV18 and TRBJ1-4, the full variable domain is NAGVMQNPRHLVRRRGQEARLRCSPMKGHSHVYWYRQLPEEGLKFMVYLQKENIIDESGMPKERFSAEFPKEGPSILRIQQVVRGDSAAYFCASSPVPEGKLFFGSGTQLSVL.

The chain recombines TRBV4-1 with TRBJ1-6, with TRBD1 matching over 12 bases. The germline V gene has CDR1 MGHRA and CDR2 YSYEKL. V lost 1 base to trimming and J lost 4 bases; unmatched junction nucleotides: 5. The CDR3 is made up of 18 amino acids. CDR3 bases: TGCGCCAGCAGCCAAGTAAGGGGACAGGGGGCTTATAATTCACCCCTCCACTTT. It encodes CASSQVRGQGAYNSPLHF.

The chain employs TRBV6-5 and TRBJ1-1, with D perhaps TRBD1 (5 bases). CDR3 size: 13 residues. Trimming cost V 7 bases and J 6 bases, with 15 bases left between them. Germline V gives CDR1 MNHEY, CDR2 SVGAGI. CDR3 sequence reads: CASITGRGAEAFF. The CDR3 bases are TGTGCCAGCATTACGGGTAGGGGTGCTGAAGCTTTCTTT.